The T cell receptor beta chain described here comes from a study of T cell responses to AZD1222 COVID-19 vaccine. Findings and limits, study-wide: Close to half of all spike-specific TCRs reportedly target regions of the variants that are unmutated. It was only after the peak T cell response that any repertoires were sampled.

Sequencing used immunoSEQ multiplex PCR; TCRdb keeps in-frame clones, though not all of them. The sample shows around 100,000 clones, 87% of them seen only once. As to this clone: Its antigen is as yet unknown.

The CDR3 covers 16 residues. Trimming stripped 1 base from V and 0 bases from J, with 8 bases between. The germline V gene encodes CDR1 SGHKS and CDR2 YYEKEE (reference sequence). The clonotype originates from an adult who received the AZD1222 COVID-19 vaccine. The J gene is TRBJ2-6, the V gene TRBV5-5; D call uncertain. Specimen: peripheral blood, collected 28 days after the second AZD1222 dose. The CDR3 DNA follows: TGTGCCAGCAGCTTGAAGATGGACTCTGGGGCCAACGTCCTGACTTTC. Translation: CASSLKMDSGANVLTF.